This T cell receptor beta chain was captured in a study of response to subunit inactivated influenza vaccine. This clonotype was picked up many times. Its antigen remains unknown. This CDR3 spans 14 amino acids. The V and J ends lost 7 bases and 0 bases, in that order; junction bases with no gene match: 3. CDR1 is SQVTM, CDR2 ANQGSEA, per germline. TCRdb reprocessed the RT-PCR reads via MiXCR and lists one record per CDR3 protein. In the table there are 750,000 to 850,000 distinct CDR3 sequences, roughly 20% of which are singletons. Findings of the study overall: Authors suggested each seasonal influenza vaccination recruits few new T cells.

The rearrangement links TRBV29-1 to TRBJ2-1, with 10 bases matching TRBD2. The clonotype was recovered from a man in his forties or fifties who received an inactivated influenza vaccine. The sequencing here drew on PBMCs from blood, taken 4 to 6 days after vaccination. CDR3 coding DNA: TGCAGCGGGGGACTAGCGAGCTCCTACAATGAGCAGTTCTTC. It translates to CSGGLASSYNEQFF.